Below are 21 T cell receptor beta chains sequenced from a single sample in a study of human CD8 memory T cell subsets. TPEX cells were CCR7+ PD-1+ TIGIT+ early memory CD8+ T cells with exhausted-like traits. Construction of TCR beta libraries was accomplished by means of UMI-labeled 5' RACE. TCRdb derives one entry per CDR3 protein from the 5' RACE reads, leaving out DNA. This sample's clone table lists almost 9,000 distinct CDR3 sequences. Sequencing was carried out using CD8+ T cells from PBMCs. The receptors were sampled from a human donor in good health.

CDR3 loop: CASKQALYTTSYNEQFF. The chain combines TRBV10-1 with TRBJ2-1; the D call of TRBD1 rests on TCRdb alone, since no DNA is present to check it. The CDR3 is 17 amino acids. CDR1 and CDR2 from the germline V gene are WNHNN and SYGVQD (reference sequence).

This rearrangement joins TRBV6-5 to TRBJ2-6; the TRBD1 assignment by TCRdb is unverifiable without DNA. The CDR3 is 16 amino acids. CDR1 and CDR2 from the germline V gene are MNHEY and SVGAGI. CDR3 in amino acids: CASSFTGSSGANVLTF.

The rearrangement uses TRBV30 and TRBJ2-7; the D gene TCRdb calls, TRBD1, cannot be checked with no DNA. The CDR3 has 14 amino acids. Germline assignment: CDR1 GTSNPN and CDR2 SVGIG (reference sequence). This chain's CDR3 is CAWDPGQGQAEQYF.

The genes are TRBV7-3 and TRBJ2-7; the D call from TCRdb, TRBD1, cannot be confirmed without DNA. The CDR3 is 16 amino acids. CDR1 is SGHTA, CDR2 FQGTGA, per germline. CDR3 sequence reads: CASSPLTAGSSYEQYF.

The CDR3 loop reads CASSHTPPDRQETQYF. V usage is TRBV6-2 or TRBV6-3 and J usage is TRBJ2-5. The germline V gene has CDR1 MNHEY and CDR2 SVGEGT. The CDR3 covers 16 residues.

This clonotype is deemed medium-sized by its frequency. CDR3 protein: CASSLSSGGANTGELFF. The genes are TRBV28 and TRBJ2-2; TCRdb's D call, TRBD2, is unchecked because there is no DNA. The CDR3 totals 17 residues. Germline values: CDR1 MDHEN, CDR2 SYDVKM. Drawing the rest from reference TRBV28 and TRBJ2-2, the complete variable domain is DVKVTQSSRYLVKRTGEKVFLECVQDMDHENMFWYRQDPGLGLRLIYFSYDVKMKEKGDIPEGYSVSREKKERFSLILESASTNQTSMYLCASSLSSGGANTGELFFGEGSRLTVL.

The V gene is TRBV29-1, the J gene TRBJ1-1. Germline V CDR1 and CDR2: SQVTM, ANQGSEA. The length of the CDR3 is 11 residues. The CDR3 protein is CSVEEGSEAFF.

This clonotype is deemed medium-sized by its frequency. CDR3 amino acids: CASGSILGNYGYTF. V and J are TRBV28 and TRBJ1-2. The germline gives CDR1 MDHEN, CDR2 SYDVKM. This CDR3 is built from 14 residues.

J is TRBJ2-1 and V is TRBV27. The germline gives CDR1 MNHEY, CDR2 SMNVEV (reference sequence). This CDR3 has 11 amino acids. The CDR3 reads CAVSSYNEQFF.

The genes are TRBV29-1 and TRBJ2-7; checking the TCRdb D call of TRBD1 is not possible without DNA. The CDR3 consists of 12 residues. Germline CDR1 is SQVTM and CDR2 is ANQGSEA. The CDR3 loop reads CSVGEGAYEQYF.

The chain uses TRBV10-3 and TRBJ2-7. CDR3 length: 13 amino acids. Germline values: CDR1 ENHRY, CDR2 SYGVKD. The CDR3: CAISEGGSYEQYF.

The J gene is TRBJ2-5, the V gene TRBV20-1; TCRdb lists TRBD1, though no DNA is available to test this call. This CDR3 comprises 14 residues. From germline, CDR1 is DFQATT and CDR2 SNEGSKA (reference sequence). The CDR3 reads CSARTTGAEETQYF.

The V gene is TRBV5-1, the J gene TRBJ2-7; TCRdb reports TRBD1, a call that lacks DNA to check it against. This CDR3 comprises 15 residues. Germline V gene data show CDR1 as SGHRS and CDR2 as YFSETQ. CDR3 sequence: CASSLSWDSSYEQYF.

This clonotype is classed as medium-sized by frequency. V gene TRBV7-6 combines with J gene TRBJ2-4; TCRdb lists TRBD2, though no DNA is available to test this call. The CDR3 contains 15 residues. Germline assignment: CDR1 SGHVS and CDR2 FNYEAQ. The CDR3 protein is CASSPNIEGRNIQYF.

The V gene is TRBV7-9, the J gene TRBJ1-5. Germline lookup yields CDR1 SEHNR and CDR2 FQNEAQ (reference sequence). This CDR3 has 14 residues. CDR3 amino acids: CASSSGLHNQPQHF.

This sequence joins TRBV10-3 and TRBJ1-1; with no DNA, the TCRdb D assignment of TRBD1 cannot be verified. In germline, CDR1 is ENHRY, CDR2 SYGVKD. The CDR3 spans 15 residues. CDR3 in amino acids: CAISESVGADAEAFF.

V gene TRBV19 combines with J gene TRBJ2-1; TCRdb names TRBD1, which stays unverified in the absence of DNA. Germline CDR1 reads LNHDA; CDR2 reads SQIVND (reference sequence). The CDR3 has 15 residues. CDR3 residues: CASMGETGAYNEQFF.

Measured by frequency, this clonotype is medium-sized. This chain links TRBV7-2 with TRBJ1-1. CDR3 length equals 12 residues. The germline CDR1 and CDR2 sequences are SGHTA and FQGNSA. CDR3 sequence reads: CASTLRPTEAFF.

This clonotype counts as medium-sized by frequency. CDR3 residues: CAISDPASGSTYEQFF. The rearrangement links TRBV10-3 to TRBJ2-1; no DNA is available, so the TRBD2 call from TCRdb remains unchecked. Germline CDR1 and CDR2: ENHRY and SYGVKD. The CDR3 covers 16 residues.

This chain uses TRBV15 with TRBJ2-5; the TRBD1 assignment by TCRdb is unverifiable without DNA. CDR1 LNHNV and CDR2 YYDKDF come from the germline V gene (reference sequence). CDR3 size: 15 residues. This CDR3 is CATSRADRVGETQYF. Using reference TRBV15 and TRBJ2-5 for the parts outside the CDR3, the full variable domain is DAMVIQNPRYQVTQFGKPVTLSCSQTLNHNVMYWYQQKSSQAPKLLFHYYDKDFNNEADTPDNFQSRRPNTSFCFLDIRSPGLGDTAMYLCATSRADRVGETQYFGPGTRLLVL.

This chain joins TRBV27 and TRBJ2-7; TCRdb designates TRBD1, a call that cannot be tested without DNA. Germline V gene sequence: CDR1 MNHEY, CDR2 SMNVEV (reference sequence). This CDR3 contains 12 residues. This CDR3 reads CASSQVGREQYF.